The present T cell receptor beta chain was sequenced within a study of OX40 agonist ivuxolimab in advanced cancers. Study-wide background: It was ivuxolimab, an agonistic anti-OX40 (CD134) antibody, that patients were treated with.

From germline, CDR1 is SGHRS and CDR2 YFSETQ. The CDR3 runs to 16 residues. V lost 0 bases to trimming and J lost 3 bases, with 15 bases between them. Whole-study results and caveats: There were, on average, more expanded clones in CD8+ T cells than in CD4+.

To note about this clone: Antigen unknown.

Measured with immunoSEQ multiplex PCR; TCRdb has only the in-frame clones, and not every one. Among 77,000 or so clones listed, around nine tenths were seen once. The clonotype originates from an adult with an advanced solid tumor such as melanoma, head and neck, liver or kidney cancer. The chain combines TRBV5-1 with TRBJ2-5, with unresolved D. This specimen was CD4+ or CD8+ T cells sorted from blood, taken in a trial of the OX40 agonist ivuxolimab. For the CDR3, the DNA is TGCGCCAGCAGCTTGGATAGGCCCCCGGGCGAAGAGACCCAGTACTTC. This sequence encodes CASSLDRPPGEETQYF.